This T cell receptor (beta chain) comes out of a study of shared clonotypes between healthy human individuals. Study overall: The donor pool was made up of a couple of women and a few men aged 18 to 49.

Study conclusions and caveats: Larger estimated richness was generally seen in naive subsets than in memory subsets.

Turning to this clone: The antigen remains undetermined.

Assay used: immunoSEQ multiplex PCR; TCRdb lists only in-frame clones, some missing. This sample has about 380,000 clones, with approximately 96% found just once. CDR3 length equals 13 residues. The V gene lost 8 bases and the J gene lost 4 bases, with 12 bases spanning the gap. Germline V gives CDR1 ENHRY, CDR2 SYGVKD. The rearrangement joins TRBV10-3 to TRBJ1-5, with D perhaps TRBD1 (5 bases). Specimen: memory CD8+ T cells sorted from blood. As to subset: CD45RO+ cells pooled with CCR7-negative TemRA cells. This TCR came from a man aged 25-40 years in good health. The CDR3 sequence: CAIAGSGNQPQHF. DNA of the CDR3: TGTGCCATCGCGGGGTCAGGGAATCAGCCCCAGCATTTT.